These T cell receptor beta chains were read from a single sample in a study of control samples from healthy donors and cancer patients. The assay was immunoSEQ multiplex PCR, and TCRdb's table has in-frame clones only and misses some. This table holds about 79,000 clones, over 85% found once. The sample consisted of PBMCs. These receptors were obtained from a woman between 40 and 55 years old with lung cancer. The CDR3 runs from the conserved cysteine through the conserved F or W.

TRBV28,TRBJ1-5,CASNPPGTAINQPQHF
TRBV30,TRBJ1-2,CAWTNPPDRGDGYTF
TRBV21-1,TRBJ2-1,CASIPQGLTNEQFF
TRBV2,TRBJ1-5,CASGRTRDNQPQHF
TRBV28,TRBJ1-2,CASSFGTGLDYTF
TRBV2,TRBJ2-5,CASSDYVQETQYF
TRBV2,TRBJ2-6,CAARPVSGANVLTF
TRBV18,TRBJ1-5,CASSPSGDSNQPQHF
TRBV29-1,TRBJ1-1,CSVGPGQGRLGEAFF
TRBV7-5,TRBJ2-1,CARSLAVATLRSYNEQFF
TRBV9,TRBJ1-2,CASSVAGRGDYGYTF
TRBV7-2,TRBJ1-2,CASSPPGYYGYTF
TRBV3-1/TRBV3-2,TRBJ2-5,CASSQAGAIETQYF
TRBV9,TRBJ2-3,CASSVGTSGPDTQYF
TRBV19,TRBJ2-6,CATGQWNVLTF
TRBV6-5,TRBJ1-1,CASPYETGEAFF
TRBV27,TRBJ1-4,CASSSSGQGEEKLFF
TRBV4-1,TRBJ2-1,CASSQDPGRLNEQFF
TRBV29-1,TRBJ1-3,CSVLRSAGNTIYF
TRBV6-5,TRBJ2-7,CASATGSYEQYF
TRBV3-1/TRBV3-2,TRBJ2-7,CASSQGSQVGYEQYF
TRBV4-1,TRBJ1-3,CASSQAGNTIYF
TRBV7-3,TRBJ1-1,CASSHGGNTEAFF
TRBV27,TRBJ1-2,CASKNRGQWNYGYTF
TRBV5-1,TRBJ2-1,CASSLESSFYNEQFF
TRBV2,TRBJ2-2,CASSRWGADGELFF
TRBV4-1,TRBJ2-7,CASSQLTSGGPQSYEQYF
TRBV12-3/TRBV12-4,TRBJ2-7,CASSPKLTREQYF
TRBV7-8,TRBJ1-1,CASSSTPLNTEAFF
TRBV27,TRBJ1-6,CASNNLASPSSPLHF
TRBV28,TRBJ1-4,CASRTGQINEKLFF
TRBV5-8,TRBJ2-1,CASSLLVNEQFF
TRBV4-1,TRBJ2-5,CASSQEGAGGAQAQYF
TRBV18,TRBJ2-1,CASFSGADNEQFF
TRBV13,TRBJ1-1,CASSFREQGQLGTNTEAFF
TRBV6-5,TRBJ1-5,CASSGGVRAHQPQHF
TRBV6-1,TRBJ2-3,CASSDIPRASTDTQYF
TRBV19,TRBJ1-2,CASSIGGGTHYGYTF
TRBV9,TRBJ2-3,CASSRGGDTQYF
TRBV11-3,TRBJ2-7,CASSSGITTAYEQYF
TRBV7-7,TRBJ2-5,CASGTGISSQETQYF
TRBV11-3,TRBJ2-7,CASSYRDTTYEQYF
TRBV7-3,TRBJ2-3,CASSLLGLVGDTQYF
TRBV25-1,TRBJ1-2,CAARTAGGYGYTF
TRBV10-3,TRBJ2-2,CAISGTSGGSGELFF